The present T cell receptor beta chain was sequenced within a study of regulatory T cells in long-lasting Graves disease. V lost 4 bases, J lost 0 bases, and 13 bases lay in between. This CDR3 region has 15 residues. Germline lookup yields CDR1 SGHRS and CDR2 YFSETQ. Through Arm-PCR of CDR3 regions and iRepertoire HTBI primers, TCR beta libraries were built. From the multiplex PCR reads, TCRdb called clonotypes with MiXCR, one entry per CDR3 protein. The table lists 700,000 or so distinct CDR3 sequences, 25% to 35% of them singletons, with about 40% in the top ten. Indicated time point: persistent/refractory GD, antithyroid drugs over 5 years with positive TRAb. The TCR library was prepared using RNA isolated from PBMCs. EDTA tubes received 9 to 10 milliliters of collected peripheral blood. General study points: TCR diversity was lower in persistent Graves' patients (versus newly diagnosed ones).

As regards this clonotype: Antigen: not known.

The rearrangement joins TRBV5-1 to TRBJ1-1, with D unresolved. The sample consisted of peripheral blood mononuclear cells (PBMCs), taken when the disease was refractory, from a patient treated with antithyroid drugs. The source of this sequence is a female donor with Graves disease. The CDR3 loop reads CASSPRPGVNTEAFF. The CDR3 nucleotides are TGCGCCAGCAGCCCTCGGCCAGGTGTGAACACTGAAGCTTTCTTT.